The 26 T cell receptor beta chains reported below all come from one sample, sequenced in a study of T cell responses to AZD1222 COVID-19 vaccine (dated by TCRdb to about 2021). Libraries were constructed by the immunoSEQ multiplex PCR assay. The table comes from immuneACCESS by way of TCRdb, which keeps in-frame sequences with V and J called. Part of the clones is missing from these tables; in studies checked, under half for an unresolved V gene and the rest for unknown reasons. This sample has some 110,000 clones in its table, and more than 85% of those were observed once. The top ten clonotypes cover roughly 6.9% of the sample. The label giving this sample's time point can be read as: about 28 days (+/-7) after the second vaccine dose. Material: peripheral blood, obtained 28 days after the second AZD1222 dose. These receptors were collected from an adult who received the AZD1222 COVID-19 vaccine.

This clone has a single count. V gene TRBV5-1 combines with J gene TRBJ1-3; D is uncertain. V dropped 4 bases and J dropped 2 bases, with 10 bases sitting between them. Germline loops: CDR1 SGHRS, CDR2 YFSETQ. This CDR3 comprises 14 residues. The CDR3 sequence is CASSRERTGNTIYF. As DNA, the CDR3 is TGCGCCAGCAGCCGGGAACGGACTGGAAACACCATATATTTT.

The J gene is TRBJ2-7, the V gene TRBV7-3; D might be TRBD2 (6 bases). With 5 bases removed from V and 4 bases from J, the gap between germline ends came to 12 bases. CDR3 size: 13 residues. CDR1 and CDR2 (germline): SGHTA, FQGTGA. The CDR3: CASSAGPQYEQYF. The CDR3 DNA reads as TGTGCCAGCAGCGCGGGACCCCAGTACGAGCAGTACTTC.

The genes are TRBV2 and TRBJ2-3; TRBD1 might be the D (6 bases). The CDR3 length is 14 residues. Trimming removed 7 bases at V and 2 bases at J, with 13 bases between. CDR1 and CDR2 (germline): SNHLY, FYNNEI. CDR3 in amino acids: CASNRAGVTDTQYF. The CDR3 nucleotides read TGTGCCAGCAACAGGGCAGGGGTCACAGATACGCAGTATTTT. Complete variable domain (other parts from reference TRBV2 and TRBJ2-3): EPEVTQTPSHQVTQMGQEVILRCVPISNHLYFYWYRQILGQKVEFLVSFYNNEISEKSEIFDDQFSVERPDGSNFTLKIRSTKLEDSAMYFCASNRAGVTDTQYFGPGTRLTVL.

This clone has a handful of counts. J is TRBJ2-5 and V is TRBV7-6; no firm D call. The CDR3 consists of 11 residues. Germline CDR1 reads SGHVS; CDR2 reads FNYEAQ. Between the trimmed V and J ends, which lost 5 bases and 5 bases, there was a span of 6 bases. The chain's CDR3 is CASSVQETQYF. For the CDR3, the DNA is TGTGCCAGCAGCGTCCAGGAGACCCAGTACTTC.

The chain's CDR3 is CASSYGTGFTDTQYF. CDR3 nucleotide sequence: TGTGCCAGCAGCTATGGGACAGGGTTCACAGATACGCAGTATTTT. The chain uses TRBV7-3 and TRBJ2-3; 9 bases align to TRBD1. The CDR3 length is 15 residues. Germline CDR1 reads SGHTA; CDR2 reads FQGTGA. V was clipped by 4 bases and J by 2 bases; unmatched bases: 4.

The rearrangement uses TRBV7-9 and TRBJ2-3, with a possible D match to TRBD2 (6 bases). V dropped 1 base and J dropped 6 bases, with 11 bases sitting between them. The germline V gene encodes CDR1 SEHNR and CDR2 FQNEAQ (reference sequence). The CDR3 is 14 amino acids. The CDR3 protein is CASSLGGDGDTQYF. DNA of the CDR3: TGTGCCAGCAGCTTAGGGGGGGACGGGGATACGCAGTATTTT. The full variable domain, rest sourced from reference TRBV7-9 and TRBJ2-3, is DTGVSQNPRHKITKRGQNVTFRCDPISEHNRLYWYRQTLGQGPEFLTYFQNEAQLEKSRLLSDRFSAERPKGSFSTLEIQRTEQGDSAMYLCASSLGGDGDTQYFGPGTRLTVL.

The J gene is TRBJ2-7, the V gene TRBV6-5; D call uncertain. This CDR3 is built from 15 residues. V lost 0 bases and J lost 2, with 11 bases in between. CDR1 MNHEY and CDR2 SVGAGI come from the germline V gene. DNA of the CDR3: TGTGCCAGCAGTTACTCGAACCCGGGTACCTACGAGCAGTACTTC. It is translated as CASSYSNPGTYEQYF.

The CDR3 bases are TGTGCCAGTAGTATAATTACCCCCCCGACAGCTTTCTTT. Translating gives CASSIITPPTAFF. V and J are TRBV19 and TRBJ1-1; D is undetermined. The germline CDR1 and CDR2 sequences are LNHDA and SQIVND (reference sequence). The CDR3 extends over 13 amino acids. Trimming stripped 2 bases from V and 10 bases from J, with 14 bases between.

The CDR3 coding sequence is TGTGCCAGCAGCTCACTTTTGGTGGAATATGGCTACACCTTC. Translated: CASSSLLVEYGYTF. V usage is TRBV7-9 and J usage is TRBJ1-2; no reliable D call. CDR1 and CDR2 (germline): SEHNR, FQNEAQ (reference sequence). CDR3 length: 14 amino acids. V was trimmed by 4 bases and J by 5 bases, leaving 14 bases between them.

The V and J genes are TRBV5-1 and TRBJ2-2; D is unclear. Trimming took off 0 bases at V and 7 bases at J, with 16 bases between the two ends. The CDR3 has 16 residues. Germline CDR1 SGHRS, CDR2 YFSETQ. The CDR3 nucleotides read TGCGCCAGCAGCTTGGACGGGTTCGGTTTGGACGGGGAGCTGTTTTTT. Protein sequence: CASSLDGFGLDGELFF.

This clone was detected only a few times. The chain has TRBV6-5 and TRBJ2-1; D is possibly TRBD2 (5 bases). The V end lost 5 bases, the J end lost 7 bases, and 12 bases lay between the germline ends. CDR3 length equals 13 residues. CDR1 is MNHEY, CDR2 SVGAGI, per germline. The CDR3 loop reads CASSNLGGNEQFF. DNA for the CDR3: TGTGCCAGCAGTAATCTCGGCGGGAATGAGCAGTTCTTC.

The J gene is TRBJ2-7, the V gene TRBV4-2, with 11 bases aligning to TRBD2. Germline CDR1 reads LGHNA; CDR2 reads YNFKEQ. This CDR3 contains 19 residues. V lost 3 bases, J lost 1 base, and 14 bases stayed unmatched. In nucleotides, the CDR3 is TGTGCCAGCAGCCAGAATGGCAGGACTAGCGGGCCACGGTCCTACGAGCAGTACTTC. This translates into CASSQNGRTSGPRSYEQYF.

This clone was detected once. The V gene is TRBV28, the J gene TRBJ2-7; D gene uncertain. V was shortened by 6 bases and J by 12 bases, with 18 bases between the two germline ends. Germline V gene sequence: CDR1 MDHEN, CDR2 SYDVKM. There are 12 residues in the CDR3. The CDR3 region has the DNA TGTGCCAGCAGCCCCGCCGGTCCGCAGGCGTACTTC. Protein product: CASSPAGPQAYF. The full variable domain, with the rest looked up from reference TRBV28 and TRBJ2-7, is DVKVTQSSRYLVKRTGEKVFLECVQDMDHENMFWYRQDPGLGLRLIYFSYDVKMKEKGDIPEGYSVSREKKERFSLILESASTNQTSMYLCASSPAGPQAYFGPGTRLTVT.

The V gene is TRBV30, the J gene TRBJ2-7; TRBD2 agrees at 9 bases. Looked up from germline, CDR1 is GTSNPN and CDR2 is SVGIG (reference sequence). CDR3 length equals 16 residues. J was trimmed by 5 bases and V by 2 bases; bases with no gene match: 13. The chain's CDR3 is CAWSLNAPAGGNEQYF. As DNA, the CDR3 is TGTGCCTGGAGTCTTAACGCCCCAGCGGGAGGAAACGAGCAGTACTTC.

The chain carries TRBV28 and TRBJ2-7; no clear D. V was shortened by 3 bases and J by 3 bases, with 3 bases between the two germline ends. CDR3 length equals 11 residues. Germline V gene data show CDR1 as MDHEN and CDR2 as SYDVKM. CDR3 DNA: TGTGCCAGCAGTTTCAACTACGAGCAGTACTTC. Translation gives CASSFNYEQYF.

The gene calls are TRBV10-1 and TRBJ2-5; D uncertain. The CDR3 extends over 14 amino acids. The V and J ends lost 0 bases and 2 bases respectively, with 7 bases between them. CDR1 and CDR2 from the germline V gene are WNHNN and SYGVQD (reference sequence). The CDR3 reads CASSESIAQETQYF. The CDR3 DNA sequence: TGCGCCAGCAGTGAGTCGATTGCGCAAGAGACCCAGTACTTC.

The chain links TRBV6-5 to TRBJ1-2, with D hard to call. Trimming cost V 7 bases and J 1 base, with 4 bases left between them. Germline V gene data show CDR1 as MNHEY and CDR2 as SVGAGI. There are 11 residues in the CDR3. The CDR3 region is CASNINYGYTF. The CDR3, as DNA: TGTGCCAGCAATATTAACTATGGCTACACCTTC.

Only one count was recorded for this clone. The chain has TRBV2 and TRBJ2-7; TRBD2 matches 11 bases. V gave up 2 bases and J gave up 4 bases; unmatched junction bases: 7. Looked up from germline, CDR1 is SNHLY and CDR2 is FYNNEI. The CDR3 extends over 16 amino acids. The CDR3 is CASSERLAGGIYEQYF. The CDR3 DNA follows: TGTGCCAGCAGTGAAAGGTTAGCGGGAGGGATATACGAGCAGTACTTC. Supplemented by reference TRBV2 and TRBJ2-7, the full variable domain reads EPEVTQTPSHQVTQMGQEVILRCVPISNHLYFYWYRQILGQKVEFLVSFYNNEISEKSEIFDDQFSVERPDGSNFTLKIRSTKLEDSAMYFCASSERLAGGIYEQYFGPGTRLTVT.

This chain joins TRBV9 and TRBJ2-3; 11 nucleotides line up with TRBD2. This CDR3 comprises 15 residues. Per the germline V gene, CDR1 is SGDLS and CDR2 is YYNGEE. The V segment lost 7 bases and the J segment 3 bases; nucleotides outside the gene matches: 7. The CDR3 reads CASALAGGGTDTQYF. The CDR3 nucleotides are TGTGCCAGCGCCCTAGCGGGAGGAGGGACAGATACGCAGTATTTT. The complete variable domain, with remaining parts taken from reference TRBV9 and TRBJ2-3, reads DSGVTQTPKHLITATGQRVTLRCSPRSGDLSVYWYQQSLDQGLQFLIQYYNGEERAKGNILERFSAQQFPDLHSELNLSSLELGDSALYFCASALAGGGTDTQYFGPGTRLTVL.

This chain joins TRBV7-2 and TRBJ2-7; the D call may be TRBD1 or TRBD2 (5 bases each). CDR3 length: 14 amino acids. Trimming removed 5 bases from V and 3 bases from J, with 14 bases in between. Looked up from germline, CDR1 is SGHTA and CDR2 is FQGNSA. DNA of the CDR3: TGTGCCAGCAGCATATGGGACCGGGACTACGAGCAGTACTTC. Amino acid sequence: CASSIWDRDYEQYF. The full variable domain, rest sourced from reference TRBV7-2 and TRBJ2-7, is GAGVSQSPSNKVTEKGKDVELRCDPISGHTALYWYRQSLGQGLEFLIYFQGNSAPDKSGLPSDRFSAERTGGSVSTLTIQRTQQEDSAVYLCASSIWDRDYEQYFGPGTRLTVT.

The CDR3 here is CASSIVKMGPEKLFF. CDR3 nucleotide sequence: TGTGCCAGTAGTATCGTAAAGATGGGGCCGGAAAAACTGTTTTTT. The chain employs TRBV19 and TRBJ1-4, with D tentatively TRBD1 (5 bases). Per germline, CDR1 LNHDA and CDR2 SQIVND (reference sequence). The CDR3 covers 15 residues. Deletions cut 3 bases from V and 8 bases from J, with 16 bases between.

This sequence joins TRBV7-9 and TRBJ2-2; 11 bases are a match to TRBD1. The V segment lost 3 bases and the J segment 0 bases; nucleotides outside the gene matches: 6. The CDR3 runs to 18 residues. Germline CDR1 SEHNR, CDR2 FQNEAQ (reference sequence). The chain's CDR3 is CASSFIPGQGANTGELFF. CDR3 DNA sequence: TGTGCCAGCAGCTTCATTCCGGGACAGGGGGCGAACACCGGGGAGCTGTTTTTT.

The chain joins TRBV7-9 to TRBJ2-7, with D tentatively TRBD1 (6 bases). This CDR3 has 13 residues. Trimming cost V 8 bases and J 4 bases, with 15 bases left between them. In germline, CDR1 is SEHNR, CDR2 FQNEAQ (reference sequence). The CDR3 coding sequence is TGTGCCAGCTCAACAGGGCGGAGTTACGAGCAGTACTTC. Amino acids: CASSTGRSYEQYF.

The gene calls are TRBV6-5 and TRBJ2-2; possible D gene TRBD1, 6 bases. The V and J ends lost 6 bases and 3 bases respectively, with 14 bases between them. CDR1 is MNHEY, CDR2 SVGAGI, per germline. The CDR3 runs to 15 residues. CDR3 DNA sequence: TGTGCCAGCAGCCCCTCAGGGGCGGACACCGGGGAGCTGTTTTTT. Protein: CASSPSGADTGELFF.

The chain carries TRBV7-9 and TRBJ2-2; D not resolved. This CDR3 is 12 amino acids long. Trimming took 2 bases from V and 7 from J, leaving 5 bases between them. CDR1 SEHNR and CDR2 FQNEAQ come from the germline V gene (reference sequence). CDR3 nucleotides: TGTGCCAGCAGCTTATTTATCGGGGAGCTGTTTTTT. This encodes CASSLFIGELFF.

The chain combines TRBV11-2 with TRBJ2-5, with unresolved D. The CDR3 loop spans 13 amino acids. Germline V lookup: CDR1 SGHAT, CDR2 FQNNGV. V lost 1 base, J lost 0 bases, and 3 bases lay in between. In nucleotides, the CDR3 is TGTGCCAGCAGCTTAGGGTACCAAGAGACCCAGTACTTC. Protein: CASSLGYQETQYF. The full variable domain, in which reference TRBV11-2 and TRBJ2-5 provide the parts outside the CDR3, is EAGVAQSPRYKIIEKRQSVAFWCNPISGHATLYWYQQILGQGPKLLIQFQNNGVVDDSQLPKDRFSAERLKGVDSTLKIQPAKLEDSAVYLCASSLGYQETQYFGPGTRLLVL.